One sample yielded the 20 T cell receptor beta chains listed below, sequenced in a study of cytomegalovirus exposure and HLA in healthy donors. Some clones are missing from TCRdb's copy, which holds only in-frame ones; the method was immunoSEQ multiplex PCR. This sample yields about 66,000 clones, of which around 96% are seen a single time; about 0.96% belongs to the top ten. Sequenced material: PBMCs. These receptors were collected from a young man in good health and CMV-seronegative.

The rearrangement uses TRBV5-6 and TRBJ2-3, with 10 bases identical to TRBD2. CDR3 length: 15 amino acids. Germline assignment: CDR1 SGHDT and CDR2 YYEEEE. V lost 2 bases to trimming and J lost 6 bases; unmatched junction nucleotides: 6. The CDR3 nucleotides read TGTGCCAGCAGCTTCAGCGGGAGGGCCTGGGATACGCAGTATTTT. Translation: CASSFSGRAWDTQYF.

The chain joins TRBV7-8 to TRBJ1-2; weak D call: TRBD1 (6 bases). This CDR3 spans 13 amino acids. Germline CDR1 is SGHVS and CDR2 is FQNEAQ. V was shortened by 3 bases and J by 14 bases, with 19 bases between the two germline ends. The CDR3 region has the DNA TGTGCCAGCAGCTTGCGGACAGCTCCATTTTTGACCTTC. It yields the protein CASSLRTAPFLTF.

This chain connects TRBV27 to TRBJ1-2, with unresolved D. CDR1 and CDR2 from the germline V gene are MNHEY and SMNVEV (reference sequence). This CDR3 contains 13 residues. V lost 2 bases, J lost 2 bases, and 6 bases lay in between. CDR3 in DNA: TGTGCCAGCAGTTTAGGGCGAAACTATGGCTACACCTTC. This encodes CASSLGRNYGYTF.

This CDR3 is CASSLETSTDTQYF. The CDR3 bases are TGCGCCAGCAGCTTGGAAACTAGCACAGATACGCAGTATTTT. The chain has TRBV5-1 and TRBJ2-3; D ambiguous. In germline, CDR1 is SGHRS, CDR2 YFSETQ. The CDR3 runs to 14 residues. V lost 0 bases and J lost 0, with 5 bases in between.

This chain links TRBV13 with TRBJ2-7, with D unclear. CDR3 length: 14 residues. Germline V gene lookup returns CDR1 PRHDT and CDR2 FYEKMQ (reference sequence). Trimming removed 2 bases from V and 3 bases from J, with 11 bases in between. Here the CDR3 reads CASSLPARVYEQYF. For the CDR3, the DNA is TGTGCCAGCAGCTTACCCGCGCGTGTCTACGAGCAGTACTTC.

The chain couples TRBV4-1 to TRBJ2-7, with 10 positions matching TRBD2. Germline CDR1 reads MGHRA; CDR2 reads YSYEKL. The J segment lost 4 bases and the V segment lost 0 bases, leaving 12 bases of the junction unmatched. The CDR3 contains 18 residues. This chain's CDR3 is CASSQDPRLAGNTYEQYF. In DNA, the CDR3 is TGCGCCAGCAGCCAAGATCCGAGACTAGCGGGTAACACGTACGAGCAGTACTTC.

This clone was counted a single time. This chain uses TRBV29-1 with TRBJ2-7, with 8 nucleotides matching TRBD2. V shed 6 bases, J shed 5 bases, and the junction held 9 bases outside the gene matches. The CDR3 totals 13 residues. Germline V lookup: CDR1 SQVTM, CDR2 ANQGSEA. The DNA for the CDR3 is TGCAGCGTGAAAGCTGGGACTAGTCACGAGCAGTACTTC. Protein product: CSVKAGTSHEQYF.

The rearrangement links TRBV7-8 to TRBJ2-5, with D unresolved. Matching the DNA end better, TRBJ2-7 makes the J call doubtful. This CDR3 comprises 13 residues. Germline CDR1 SGHVS, CDR2 FQNEAQ. The CDR3, as DNA: TGTGCCAGCAGCTTAGGTCGGAACTACGAGCAGTACTTC. Its protein product is CASSLGRNYEQYF.

This rearrangement joins TRBV29-1 to TRBJ2-2; 8 bases agree with TRBD1. Unmatched junction bases numbered 4, after V lost 7 bases and J lost 0 bases. This CDR3 region has 14 residues. Looked up from germline, CDR1 is SQVTM and CDR2 is ANQGSEA. The CDR3 DNA sequence: TGCAGCGCGGAACAGGGGGCGAACACCGGGGAGCTGTTTTTT. Its translation: CSAEQGANTGELFF.

The chain links TRBV19 to TRBJ1-1; TRBD1 matches 9 bases. The germline CDR1 and CDR2 sequences are LNHDA and SQIVND (reference sequence). CDR3 size: 15 residues. The trim removed 6 bases at V and 5 bases at J, leaving 10 bases unmatched. The CDR3 nucleotides are TGTGCCAGTAGAATCGGACAGGGGTTCCGAACTGAAGCTTTCTTT. This sequence encodes CASRIGQGFRTEAFF.

This chain uses TRBV15 with TRBJ2-7; TRBD2 aligns across 11 bases. V was pared by 4 bases and J by 5 bases, with 7 bases of the junction left unmatched. Germline values: CDR1 LNHNV, CDR2 YYDKDF (reference sequence). There are 15 residues in the CDR3. The CDR3: CATSKAGTSGHEQYF. CDR3 DNA sequence: TGTGCCACCAGCAAGGCAGGGACTAGCGGTCACGAGCAGTACTTC.

J is TRBJ2-7 and V is TRBV7-2, with a weak D call TRBD2 (5 bases). The V gene lost 5 bases and the J gene lost 3 bases, with 11 bases spanning the gap. Germline-derived CDR1 and CDR2 are SGHTA and FQGNSA. This CDR3 spans 13 amino acids. The CDR3 protein is CASSRDKGYEQYF. The CDR3 DNA sequence: TGTGCCAGCAGCCGGGATAAGGGCTACGAGCAGTACTTC. The full variable domain, in which reference TRBV7-2 and TRBJ2-7 provide the parts outside the CDR3, is GAGVSQSPSNKVTEKGKDVELRCDPISGHTALYWYRQSLGQGLEFLIYFQGNSAPDKSGLPSDRFSAERTGGSVSTLTIQRTQQEDSAVYLCASSRDKGYEQYFGPGTRLTVT.

The gene calls are TRBV7-8 and TRBJ2-2; 9 bases match TRBD1. This CDR3 spans 14 amino acids. Germline-derived CDR1 and CDR2 are SGHVS and FQNEAQ. The junction had 4 bases not matched to a gene; V was cut back by 5 bases and J by 6 bases. CDR3 coding DNA: TGTGCCAGCAGCCTGGGACAGGGTCCCGGGGAGCTGTTTTTT. As protein: CASSLGQGPGELFF.

V gene TRBV19 combines with J gene TRBJ2-7, with D possibly being TRBD1 (6 bases). Germline assignment: CDR1 LNHDA and CDR2 SQIVND (reference sequence). The CDR3 length is 13 residues. V lost 2 bases and J lost 6, with 11 bases in between. The CDR3: CASSISAGVEQYF. The CDR3 DNA sequence: TGTGCCAGTAGTATAAGCGCAGGGGTCGAGCAGTACTTC. Filled out from reference TRBV19 and TRBJ2-7, the complete variable domain reads DGGITQSPKYLFRKEGQNVTLSCEQNLNHDAMYWYRQDPGQGLRLIYYSQIVNDFQKGDIAEGYSVSREKKESFPLTVTSAQKNPTAFYLCASSISAGVEQYFGPGTRLTVT.

The genes are TRBV4-1 and TRBJ2-7, with 7 bases that match TRBD1. CDR3 length: 13 amino acids. Losses at the gene ends were 4 bases for V and 5 bases for J; bases not matched to a gene: 5. The germline CDR1 and CDR2 sequences are MGHRA and YSYEKL. The chain's CDR3 is CASSLTGADEQYF. CDR3 DNA sequence: TGCGCCAGCAGCCTTACAGGGGCCGACGAGCAGTACTTC.

This clone was seen only once. V usage is TRBV28 and J usage is TRBJ2-1; 11 bases align to TRBD2. Germline loops: CDR1 MDHEN, CDR2 SYDVKM. This CDR3 has 14 amino acids. The ends lost 6 bases at V and 6 bases at J; junction bases unmatched: 4. The CDR3 sequence is CASRGLAVGNEQFF. The CDR3 DNA reads TGTGCCAGCAGGGGACTAGCGGTTGGCAATGAGCAGTTCTTC.

This rearrangement joins TRBV27 to TRBJ2-5, with 16 bases lining up with TRBD2. With V trimmed by 6 bases and J by 5 bases, 0 bases remained unmatched. The CDR3 consists of 14 residues. CDR1 and CDR2 (germline): MNHEY, SMNVEV (reference sequence). CDR3 amino acids: CASRGLAGGETQYF. The DNA of the CDR3 is TGTGCCAGCAGGGGACTAGCGGGAGGGGAGACCCAGTACTTC.

The CDR3 region is CASSVSGYHNEQFF. Written as DNA, the CDR3 is TGTGCCAGCAGTGTTAGCGGGTACCACAATGAGCAGTTCTTC. V and J are TRBV6-4 and TRBJ2-1; TRBD2 matches at 7 bases. Losses at the gene ends were 4 bases for V and 5 bases for J; bases not matched to a gene: 5. Germline V gene sequence: CDR1 MRHNA, CDR2 SNTAGT. CDR3 length: 14 amino acids.

CDR3 DNA sequence: TGTGCCAGCAGCCAGGACAGGTTCGACGAGCAGTACTTC. Residues: CASSQDRFDEQYF. V is TRBV11-2 and J is TRBJ2-7; 7 bases align to TRBD1. Trimming removed 5 bases from V and 5 bases from J; junction bases left unmatched: 6. The CDR3 runs 13 residues. Germline V CDR1 and CDR2: SGHAT, FQNNGV.

As regards this clone: An end of the junction differs from the germline gene, which may be a read error. The chain couples TRBV4-1 to TRBJ2-5; no reliable D call. The germline V gene encodes CDR1 MGHRA and CDR2 YSYEKL. The CDR3 has 13 amino acids. For the CDR3, the DNA is TGCGCCAGCAGCAAAAGTGGAGAGGAGACCCAGCACTTC. This sequence encodes CASSKSGEETQHF.